These T cell receptor beta chains were read from a single sample in a study of shared clonotypes between healthy human individuals. Some clones are missing from TCRdb's copy, which holds only in-frame ones; the method was immunoSEQ multiplex PCR. The repertoire has about 2 million clones, roughly 95% of them found once; the top ten carry roughly 0.13%. Sequences were obtained from naive CD4+ T cells sorted from blood. These receptors originate from a young man in good health. The CDR3 runs from the conserved cysteine through the conserved F or W. A D gene is named only where the DNA matches it firmly.

TRBV5-1	NA	TRBJ2-5	CASSLAGQRETQYF
TRBV5-1	TRBD2	TRBJ2-1	CASSLIAGSYNEQFF
TRBV11-2	NA	TRBJ1-3	CASSYVIGNTIYF
TRBV27	NA	TRBJ2-1	CASSFRPLAYNEQFF
TRBV5-5	TRBD1	TRBJ1-6	CASSLGRDRVQSPLHF
TRBV2	TRBD1	TRBJ2-3	CASSPGTGGTDTQYF
TRBV7-9	TRBD1	TRBJ2-1	CASSRQAGGYNEQFF
TRBV18	NA	TRBJ2-7	CASSLSGTAALEQYF
TRBV2	TRBD1	TRBJ1-6	CATAAEQGTHSPLHF
TRBV30	NA	TRBJ1-1	CAWTRGARAEAFF
TRBV5-4	NA	TRBJ2-3	CASSLVSTDTQYF
TRBV11-3	NA	TRBJ2-6	CASSPGGSGANVLTF
TRBV6-1	TRBD1	TRBJ2-7	CASSSKGQGVGEQYF
TRBV6-5	NA	TRBJ2-5	CASSRAGETQYF
TRBV10-3	NA	TRBJ2-2	CATGQRVDTGELFF
TRBV5-1	TRBD1	TRBJ1-1	CASSMGQGFTEAFF
TRBV9	NA	TRBJ1-4	CASSADPNEKLFF
TRBV18	NA	TRBJ1-2	CASSPRGVNYGYTF
TRBV5-6	NA	TRBJ1-5	CASSFQGTSNQPQHF
TRBV6-1	NA	TRBJ1-6	CASSEEGGSSYNSPLHF
TRBV11-2	NA	TRBJ1-6	CASSLSGRNRSPLHF
TRBV6-1	NA	TRBJ2-3	CASGRSGAEDTQYF
TRBV27	NA	NA	CASSLSWTASSYEQYF
TRBV10-3	NA	TRBJ2-5	CATSGAMKETQYF
TRBV18	NA	TRBJ1-2	CASSLPGSGGGYTF
TRBV27	TRBD1	TRBJ2-7	CASSLRQGAYEQYF
TRBV11-3	NA	TRBJ2-3	CASSLRRGNSGTDTQYF
TRBV30	TRBD1	TRBJ1-6	CAWSGTGRNSPLHF
TRBV18	NA	TRBJ2-7	CASSPDRRTLMGEQYF
TRBV20-1	TRBD2	TRBJ2-1	CSARSGTQQFF
TRBV2	TRBD1	TRBJ2-7	CASGGGTGTYEQYF
TRBV18	NA	TRBJ1-1	CASSPPGKNTEAFF
TRBV10-2	TRBD2	TRBJ2-3	CASSETGTSTQYF
TRBV6-1	NA	TRBJ1-3	CATVTVPGNTIYF
TRBV6-1	NA	TRBJ1-5	CASSGGSNQPQHF
TRBV7-8	NA	TRBJ2-7	CASSLEVGPAYEQYF